This TCR beta chain stems from a study of T-cell reconstitution after alpha-beta-depleted transplantation in children. The V segment lost 5 bases and the J segment 0 bases; nucleotides outside the gene matches: 3. Germline lookup yields CDR1 MDHEN and CDR2 SYDVKM. CDR3 length: 14 residues. This clonotype was recorded a few times. The TCRbeta library incorporated unique molecular identifiers. TCRdb re-called the PCR reads through MiXCR, storing one row per CDR3 protein. The sample lists 380,000 or so distinct CDR3 sequences; 10% to 15% were seen once. The receptor was derived from a human donor who donated a stem cell graft to a child with Fanconi anemia. The chain couples TRBV28 to TRBJ2-5; TRBD1 matches 7 bases. This specimen consisted of PBMCs, obtained from the stem cell graft. The CDR3 nucleotides are TGTGCCAGCAGTCGGACAGGCGACCAAGAGACCCAGTACTTC. Translated: CASSRTGDQETQYF.